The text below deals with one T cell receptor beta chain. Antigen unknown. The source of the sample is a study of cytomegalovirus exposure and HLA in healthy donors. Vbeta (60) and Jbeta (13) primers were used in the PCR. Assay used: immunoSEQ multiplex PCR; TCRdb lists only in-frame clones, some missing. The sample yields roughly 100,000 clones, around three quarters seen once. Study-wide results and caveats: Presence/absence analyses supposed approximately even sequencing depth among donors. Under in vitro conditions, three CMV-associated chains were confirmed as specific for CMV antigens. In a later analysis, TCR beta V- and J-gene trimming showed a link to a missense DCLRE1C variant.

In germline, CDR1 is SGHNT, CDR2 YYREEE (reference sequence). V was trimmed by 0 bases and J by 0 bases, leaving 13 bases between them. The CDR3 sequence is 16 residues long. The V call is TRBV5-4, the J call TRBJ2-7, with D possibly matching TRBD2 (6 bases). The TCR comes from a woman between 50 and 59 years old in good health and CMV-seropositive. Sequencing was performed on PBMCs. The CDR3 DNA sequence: TGTGCCAGCAGCTTGGAGGGCGGGGCGAACTCCTACGAGCAGTACTTC. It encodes CASSLEGGANSYEQYF.